This entry features one T cell receptor (beta chain) sequence. The germline CDR1 and CDR2 sequences are MNHEY and SMNVEV (reference sequence). The CDR3 length is 13 residues. V was cut by 4 bases and J by 10 bases, with 11 bases left in between. The data derive from a study of T cell responses to AZD1222 COVID-19 vaccine. Sequencing was performed with immunoSEQ multiplex PCR; in TCRdb, only in-frame clones are kept and a portion is missing. Of about 140,000 clones listed, around 91% are singletons. This TCR derives from an adult who received the AZD1222 COVID-19 vaccine. J is TRBJ1-6 and V is TRBV27; no clear D gene. The input for sequencing was peripheral blood, taken 28 days after the second AZD1222 dose. The CDR3 spells CASSWTQGSPLHF. CDR3 bases: TGTGCCAGCAGTTGGACTCAAGGGTCACCCCTCCACTTT.